The TCR beta chain described here comes from a study of blood T cell repertoires in COVID-19. This CDR3 comprises 16 residues. Germline CDR1 reads SGHDT; CDR2 reads YYEEEE. V shed 2 bases and J 7 bases; nucleotides not matched to a gene: 12. Per the original methods: Nucleated cell counts were estimated from reference gene primer amplification. TCRdb's table, derived via immunoSEQ multiplex PCR, lists solely in-frame clones and lacks some. The V and J calls and clone size are taken from that table; D and trimming were inferred from the DNA. The sample shows some 90,000 clones, over 85% of them seen only once.

The sequenced material came from peripheral blood. The V gene is TRBV5-6, the J gene TRBJ2-3; 8 bases fit TRBD1. This TCR came from a man over 45 with acute or convalescent COVID-19. The CDR3 region has the DNA TGTGCCAGCAGCTTCGGGACAGGAGATCTGAGACATACGCAGTATTTT. It codes for CASSFGTGDLRHTQYF. Variable domain in full (rest from reference TRBV5-6 and TRBJ2-3): DAGVTQSPTHLIKTRGQQVTLRCSPKSGHDTVSWYQQALGQGPQFIFQYYEEEERQRGNFPDRFSGHQFPNYSSELNVNALLLGDSALYLCASSFGTGDLRHTQYFGPGTRLTVL.